These 5 T cell receptor beta chains share one sample of origin, sequenced in a study of T cells in Graves' hyperthyroidism and ophthalmopathy. RNA transcripts were the template for amplifying TCR beta CDR3 regions. First-round RT-PCR targeting the TCR CDR3 was performed with the HTBI primer set. In TCRdb, the multiplex PCR reads were re-called with MiXCR into one record per CDR3 protein. This sample has about 570,000 distinct CDR3 sequences, with about 14% found just once. Sequencing was done on a sample of blood. The receptors originated from a middle-aged woman with Graves' hyperthyroidism.

The genes are TRBV10-2 and TRBJ2-3, with D possibly matching TRBD2 (5 bases). Per germline, CDR1 WSHSY and CDR2 SAAADI. Trimming left V 1 base short and J 2 bases short, with 10 bases between. The CDR3 runs 15 residues. The CDR3 nucleotides are TGCGCCAGCAGTGAGTGGCGGGTCTCCACAGATACGCAGTATTTT. Translated: CASSEWRVSTDTQYF.

This clonotype was detected many times. DNA for the CDR3: TGTGCCAGCAAAGGAGATACGCAGTATTTT. Translated, it gives CASKGDTQYF. The genes are TRBV28 and TRBJ2-3; the D is unclear. Germline V CDR1 and CDR2: MDHEN, SYDVKM. CDR3 size: 10 residues. V dropped 7 bases and J dropped 5 bases, with 4 bases sitting between them.

This clonotype was seen repeatedly, ten times or more. V and J are TRBV28 and TRBJ1-1, with D possibly matching TRBD1 (6 bases). This CDR3 is built from 13 residues. Germline assignment: CDR1 MDHEN and CDR2 SYDVKM. V dropped 7 bases and J dropped 4 bases, with 13 bases sitting between them. The CDR3 spells CASTWTESTEAFF. The CDR3 bases are TGTGCCAGCACTTGGACAGAGAGCACTGAAGCTTTCTTT.

The gene calls are TRBV20-1 and TRBJ1-1; D is ambiguous. Germline V CDR1 and CDR2: DFQATT, SNEGSKA (reference sequence). V lost 1 base, J lost 1 base, and 19 bases lay in between. The CDR3 runs 17 residues. The CDR3 loop is CSARGVGVTPRNTEAFF. The CDR3 DNA reads as TGCAGTGCTAGAGGTGTTGGAGTGACCCCGAGGAACACTGAAGCTTTCTTT.

Many counts were recorded for this clonotype. This chain joins TRBV7-9 and TRBJ2-7; no definite D call. Between the trimmed V and J ends, which lost 5 bases and 2 bases, there was a span of 13 bases. Germline lookup yields CDR1 SEHNR and CDR2 FQNEAQ (reference sequence). The CDR3 length is 14 residues. CDR3 in amino acids: CASSPNAAPYEQYF. CDR3 coding DNA: TGTGCCAGCAGCCCGAATGCCGCCCCCTACGAGCAGTACTTC. Supplemented by reference TRBV7-9 and TRBJ2-7, the full variable domain reads DTGVSQNPRHKITKRGQNVTFRCDPISEHNRLYWYRQTLGQGPEFLTYFQNEAQLEKSRLLSDRFSAERPKGSFSTLEIQRTEQGDSAMYLCASSPNAAPYEQYFGPGTRLTVT.